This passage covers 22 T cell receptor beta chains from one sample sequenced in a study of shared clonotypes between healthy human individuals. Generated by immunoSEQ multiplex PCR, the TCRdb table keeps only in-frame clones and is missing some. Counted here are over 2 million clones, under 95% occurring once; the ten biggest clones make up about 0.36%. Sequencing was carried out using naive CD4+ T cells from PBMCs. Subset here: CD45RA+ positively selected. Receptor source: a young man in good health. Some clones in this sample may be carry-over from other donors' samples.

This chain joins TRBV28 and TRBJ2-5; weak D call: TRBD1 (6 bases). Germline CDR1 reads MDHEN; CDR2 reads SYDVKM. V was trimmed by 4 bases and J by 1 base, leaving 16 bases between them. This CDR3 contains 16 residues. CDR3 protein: CASSSKRVRGQETQYF. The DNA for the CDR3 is TGTGCCAGCAGTTCAAAGAGGGTCAGGGGCCAAGAGACCCAGTACTTC.

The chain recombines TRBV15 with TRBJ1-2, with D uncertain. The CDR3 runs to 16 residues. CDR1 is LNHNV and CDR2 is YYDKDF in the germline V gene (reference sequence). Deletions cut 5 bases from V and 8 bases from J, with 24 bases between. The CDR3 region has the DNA TGTGCCACCAGCTGGTCGTTCGGAGGAGAGAGGTCGGGCTACACCTTC. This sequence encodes CATSWSFGGERSGYTF.

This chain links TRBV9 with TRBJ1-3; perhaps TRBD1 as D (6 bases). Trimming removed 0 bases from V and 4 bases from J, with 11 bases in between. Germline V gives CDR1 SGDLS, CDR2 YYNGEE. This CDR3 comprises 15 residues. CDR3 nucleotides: TGTGCCAGCAGCGTAGCTACAGGGCAAGGAAACACCATATATTTT. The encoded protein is CASSVATGQGNTIYF.

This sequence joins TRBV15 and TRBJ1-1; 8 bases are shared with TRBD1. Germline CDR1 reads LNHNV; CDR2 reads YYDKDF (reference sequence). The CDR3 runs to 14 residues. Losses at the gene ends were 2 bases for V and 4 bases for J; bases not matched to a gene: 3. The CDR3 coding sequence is TGTGCCACCAGCAGAAGACAGGGGATCACTGAAGCTTTCTTT. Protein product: CATSRRQGITEAFF.

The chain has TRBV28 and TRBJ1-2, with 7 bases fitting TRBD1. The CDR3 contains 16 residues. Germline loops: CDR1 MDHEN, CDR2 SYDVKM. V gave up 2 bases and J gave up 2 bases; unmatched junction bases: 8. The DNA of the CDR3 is TGTGCCAGCAGTTTAGGTGGGGCAGGGGGGAACTATGGCTACACCTTC. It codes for CASSLGGAGGNYGYTF.

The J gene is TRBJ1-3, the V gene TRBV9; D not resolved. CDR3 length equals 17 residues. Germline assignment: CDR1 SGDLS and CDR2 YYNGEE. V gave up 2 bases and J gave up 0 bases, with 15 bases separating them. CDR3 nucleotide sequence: TGTGCCAGCAGCGTTATGCCGGAGTCCTCCTCTGGAAACACCATATATTTT. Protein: CASSVMPESSSGNTIYF.

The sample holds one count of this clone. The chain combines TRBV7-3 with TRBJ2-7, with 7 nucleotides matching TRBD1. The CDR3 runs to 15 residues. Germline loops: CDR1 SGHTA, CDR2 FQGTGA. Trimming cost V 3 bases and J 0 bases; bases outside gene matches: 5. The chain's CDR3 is CASSFGAGGSYEQYF. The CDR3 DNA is TGTGCCAGCAGCTTTGGGGCAGGGGGCTCCTACGAGCAGTACTTC.

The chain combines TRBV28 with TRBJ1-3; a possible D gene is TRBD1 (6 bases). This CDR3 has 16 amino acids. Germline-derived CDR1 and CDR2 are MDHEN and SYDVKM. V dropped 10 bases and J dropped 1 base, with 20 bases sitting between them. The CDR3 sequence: CATRTVLPISGNTIYF. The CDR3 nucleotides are TGTGCCACAAGGACAGTGCTCCCTATTTCTGGAAACACCATATATTTT.

CDR3 nucleotides: TGCGCCAGCAGCTTGGGCGACAGGCCGACTGGAAACACCATATATTTT. Translating gives CASSLGDRPTGNTIYF. The chain is built from TRBV5-1 and TRBJ1-3; possibly TRBD1 for D (6 bases). The V and J ends lost 0 bases and 2 bases respectively, with 12 bases between them. The germline CDR1 and CDR2 sequences are SGHRS and YFSETQ. This CDR3 has 16 residues.

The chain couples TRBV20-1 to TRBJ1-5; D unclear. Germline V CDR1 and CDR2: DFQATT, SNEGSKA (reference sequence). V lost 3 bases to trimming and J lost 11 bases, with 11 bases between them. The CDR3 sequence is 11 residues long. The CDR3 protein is CSASGGRTQHF. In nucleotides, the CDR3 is TGCAGTGCTAGCGGAGGTAGGACCCAGCATTTT.

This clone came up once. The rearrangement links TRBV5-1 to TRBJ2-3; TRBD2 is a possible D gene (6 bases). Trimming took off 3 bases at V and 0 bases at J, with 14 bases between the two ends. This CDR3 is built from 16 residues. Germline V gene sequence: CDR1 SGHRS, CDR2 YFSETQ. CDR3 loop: CASSYRGERSTDTQYF. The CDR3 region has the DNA TGCGCCAGCAGCTATCGCGGGGAGCGTAGCACAGATACGCAGTATTTT. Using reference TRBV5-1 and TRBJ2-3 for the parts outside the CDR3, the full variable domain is KAGVTQTPRYLIKTRGQQVTLSCSPISGHRSVSWYQQTPGQGLQFLFEYFSETQRNKGNFPGRFSGRQFSNSRSEMNVSTLELGDSALYLCASSYRGERSTDTQYFGPGTRLTVL.

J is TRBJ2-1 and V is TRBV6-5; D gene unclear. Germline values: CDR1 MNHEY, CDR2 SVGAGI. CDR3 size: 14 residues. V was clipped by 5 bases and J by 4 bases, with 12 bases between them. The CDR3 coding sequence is TGTGCCAGCAGTATGTCCAGCATTTACAATGAGCAGTTCTTC. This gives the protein CASSMSSIYNEQFF.

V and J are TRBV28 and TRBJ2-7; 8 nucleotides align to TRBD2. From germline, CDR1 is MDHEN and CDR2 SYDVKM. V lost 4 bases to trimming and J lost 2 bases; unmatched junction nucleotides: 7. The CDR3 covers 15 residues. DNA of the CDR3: TGTGCCAGCAGTTCTCCGGGACTAGAAGCCTACGAGCAGTACTTC. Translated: CASSSPGLEAYEQYF.

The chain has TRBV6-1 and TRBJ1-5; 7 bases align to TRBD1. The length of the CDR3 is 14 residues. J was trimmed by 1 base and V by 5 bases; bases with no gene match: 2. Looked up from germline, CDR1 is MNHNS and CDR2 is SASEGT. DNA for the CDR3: TGTGCCAGCAGTAGGGGGCCAAGCAATCAGCCCCAGCATTTT. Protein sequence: CASSRGPSNQPQHF.

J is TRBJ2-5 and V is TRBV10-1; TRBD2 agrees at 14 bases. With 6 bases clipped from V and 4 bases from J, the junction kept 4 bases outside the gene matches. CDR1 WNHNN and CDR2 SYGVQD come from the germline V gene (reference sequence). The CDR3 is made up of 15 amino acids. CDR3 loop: CASRAGLAGGETQYF. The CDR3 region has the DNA TGCGCCAGCAGGGCCGGACTAGCGGGAGGAGAGACCCAGTACTTC.

CDR3 region: CASTWDTLTDTQYF. The CDR3 DNA follows: TGCGCCAGCACCTGGGACACCCTCACAGATACGCAGTATTTT. V is TRBV5-1 and J is TRBJ2-3, with D possibly TRBD1 on 6 matching bases. CDR1 is SGHRS, CDR2 YFSETQ, per germline. The CDR3 has 14 amino acids. Trimming took 6 bases from V and 2 from J, leaving 13 bases between them.

The chain's CDR3 is CAWNPRTGPPLHF. The CDR3 DNA follows: TGTGCCTGGAACCCCCGGACGGGCCCACCCCTCCACTTT. J is TRBJ1-6 and V is TRBV30; no clear D. V dropped 4 bases and J dropped 11 bases, with 15 bases sitting between them. The germline V gene encodes CDR1 GTSNPN and CDR2 SVGIG (reference sequence). The CDR3 covers 13 residues.

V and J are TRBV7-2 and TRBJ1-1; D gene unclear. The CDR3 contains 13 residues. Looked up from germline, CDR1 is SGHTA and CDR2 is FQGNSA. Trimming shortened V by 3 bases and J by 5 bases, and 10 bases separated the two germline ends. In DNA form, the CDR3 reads TGTGCCAGCAGCTTCCGGGAAGCTACTGAAGCTTTCTTT. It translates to CASSFREATEAFF.

The CDR3 protein is CASSPMGGLYGYTF. For the CDR3, the DNA is TGTGCCAGCAGCCCCATGGGGGGTCTATATGGCTACACCTTC. V and J are TRBV11-1 and TRBJ1-2; D possibly corresponds to TRBD1 (5 bases). CDR3 length: 14 amino acids. In germline, CDR1 is SGHAT, CDR2 FQDESV (reference sequence). Trimming removed 5 bases at V and 5 bases at J, with 15 bases between.

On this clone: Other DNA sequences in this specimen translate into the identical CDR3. Written as DNA, the CDR3 is TGTGCCAGCAGCCCCCGGCGAAGCACAGATACGCAGTATTTT. Protein: CASSPRRSTDTQYF. The chain joins TRBV7-9 to TRBJ2-3, with unresolved D. Germline V lookup: CDR1 SEHNR, CDR2 FQNEAQ (reference sequence). The CDR3 runs to 14 residues. The V gene lost 5 bases and the J gene lost 0 bases, with 9 bases spanning the gap.

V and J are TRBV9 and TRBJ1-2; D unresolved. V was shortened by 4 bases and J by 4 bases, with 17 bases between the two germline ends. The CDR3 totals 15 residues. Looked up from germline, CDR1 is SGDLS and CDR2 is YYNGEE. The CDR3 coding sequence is TGTGCCAGCAGCCTACCTTTTGTGGGAGGCTATGGCTACACCTTC. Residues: CASSLPFVGGYGYTF.

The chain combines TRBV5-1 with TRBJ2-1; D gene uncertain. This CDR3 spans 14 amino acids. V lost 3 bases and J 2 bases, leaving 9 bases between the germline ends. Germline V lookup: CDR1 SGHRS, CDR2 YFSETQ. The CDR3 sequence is CASSSRVAYNEQFF. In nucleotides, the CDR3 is TGCGCCAGCAGCTCAAGGGTTGCCTACAATGAGCAGTTCTTC.